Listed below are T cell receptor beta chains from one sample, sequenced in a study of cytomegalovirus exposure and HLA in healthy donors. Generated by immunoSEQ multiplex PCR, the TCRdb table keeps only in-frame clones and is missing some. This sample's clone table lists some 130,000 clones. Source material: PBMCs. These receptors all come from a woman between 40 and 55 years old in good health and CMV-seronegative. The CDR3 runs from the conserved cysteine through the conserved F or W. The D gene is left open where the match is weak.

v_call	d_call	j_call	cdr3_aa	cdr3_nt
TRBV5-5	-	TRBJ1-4	CASSFFRTNEKLFF	TGTGCCAGCAGCTTTTTCAGAACTAATGAAAAACTGTTTTTT
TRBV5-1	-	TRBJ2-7	CASSLVGQGGDEQYF	TGCGCCAGCAGCTTGGTAGGGCAGGGAGGTGACGAGCAGTACTTC
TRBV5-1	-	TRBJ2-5	CASSLGGGLEETQYF	TGCGCCAGCAGCTTGGGGGGGGGCCTAGAAGAGACCCAGTACTTC
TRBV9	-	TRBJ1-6	CASSVDPGSGSYNSPLHF	TGTGCCAGCAGCGTAGACCCAGGGTCCGGCTCCTATAATTCACCCCTCCACTTT
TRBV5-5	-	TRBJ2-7	CASSGGLPVEQYF	TGTGCCAGCAGCGGCGGGCTGCCCGTCGAGCAGTACTTC
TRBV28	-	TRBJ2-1	CASSLVGRGYNEQFF	TGTGCCAGCAGTCTAGTGGGACGGGGGTACAATGAGCAGTTCTTC
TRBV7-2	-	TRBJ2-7	CASRRWGPSYEQYF	TGTGCCAGCAGAAGGTGGGGGCCATCCTACGAGCAGTACTTC
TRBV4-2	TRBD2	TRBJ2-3	CASSPRLAADTQYF	TGTGCCAGCAGCCCCCGACTAGCGGCAGATACGCAGTATTTT
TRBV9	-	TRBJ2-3	CASSTGDTQYF	TGTGCCAGCAGCACAGGAGATACGCAGTATTTT
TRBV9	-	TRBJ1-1	CASSVEGVGEAFF	TGTGCCAGCAGCGTAGAGGGGGTGGGTGAAGCTTTCTTT
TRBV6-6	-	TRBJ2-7	CASSPLGQTTYEQYF	TGTGCCAGCAGTCCCCTCGGACAGACTACGTACGAGCAGTACTTC
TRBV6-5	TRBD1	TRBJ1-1	CASSWGQTNTEAFF	TGTGCCAGCAGCTGGGGACAGACGAACACTGAAGCTTTCTTT
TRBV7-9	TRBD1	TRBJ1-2	CASSLEGGDGYTF	TGTGCCAGCAGCTTAGAAGGGGGCGATGGCTACACCTTC
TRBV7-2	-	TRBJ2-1	CASSLMRSYNEQFF	TGTGCCAGCAGCTTAATGCGCTCCTACAATGAGCAGTTCTTC
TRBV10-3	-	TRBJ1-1	CAISAGGNTEAFF	TGTGCCATCAGTGCCGGGGGAAACACTGAAGCTTTCTTT
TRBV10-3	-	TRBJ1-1	CAIFGESNTEAFF	TGTGCCATCTTCGGGGAGTCGAACACTGAAGCTTTCTTT
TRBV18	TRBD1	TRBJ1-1	CASSPGDRGTEAFF	TGTGCCAGCTCACCCGGGGACAGGGGCACTGAAGCTTTCTTT
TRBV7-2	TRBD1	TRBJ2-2	CASSWDRGNTGELFF	TGTGCCAGCAGCTGGGACAGGGGGAACACCGGGGAGCTGTTTTTT
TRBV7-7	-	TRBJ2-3	CASSSTGGDTQYF	TGTGCTAGCAGCTCGACAGGAGGAGATACGCAGTATTTT
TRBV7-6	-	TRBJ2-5	CASSVIVGEGETQYF	TGTGCCAGCAGCGTAATAGTAGGGGAAGGGGAGACCCAGTACTTC
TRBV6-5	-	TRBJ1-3	CASSYQGYSGNTIYF	TGTGCCAGCAGTTACCAGGGCTACTCTGGAAACACCATATATTTT
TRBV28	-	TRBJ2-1	CASSSHLRGSYSYNEQFF	TGTGCCAGCAGTTCGCACCTCCGAGGGTCATACTCATACAATGAGCAGTTCTTC
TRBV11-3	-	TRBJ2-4	CASSSRTENIQYF	TGTGCCAGCAGCTCAAGGACAGAGAACATTCAGTACTTC
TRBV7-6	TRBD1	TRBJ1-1	CASRFDRDTEAFF	TGTGCCAGCAGATTTGACAGGGACACTGAAGCTTTCTTT
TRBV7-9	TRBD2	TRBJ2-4	CASSLLAGGDIQYF	TGTGCCAGCAGCTTACTAGCGGGTGGGGACATTCAGTACTTC
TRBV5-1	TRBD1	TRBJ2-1	CASSSGQGKRNEQFF	TGCGCCAGCAGCTCGGGACAGGGCAAAAGGAATGAGCAGTTCTTC
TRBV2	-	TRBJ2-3	CASSESYSTDTQYF	TGTGCCAGCAGTGAAAGCTACAGCACAGATACGCAGTATTTT
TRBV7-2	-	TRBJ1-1	CASTTPGGWTEAFF	TGTGCCAGCACCACGCCAGGTGGCTGGACTGAAGCTTTCTTT
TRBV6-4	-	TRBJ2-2	CASSEGQRNTGELFF	TGTGCCAGCAGTGAGGGACAACGGAACACCGGGGAGCTGTTTTTT
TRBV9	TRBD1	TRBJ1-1	CASSGPGGTEAFF	TGTGCCAGCAGCGGACCAGGGGGCACTGAAGCTTTCTTT
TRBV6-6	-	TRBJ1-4	CASLKREKLFF	TGTGCCAGCCTCAAGCGGGAAAAACTGTTTTTT
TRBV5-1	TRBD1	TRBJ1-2	CASSLVGQGLINYGYTF	TGCGCCAGCAGTTTGGTGGGACAGGGACTGATTAACTATGGCTACACCTTC
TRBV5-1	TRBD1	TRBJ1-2	CASSATGGPYGYTF	TGCGCCAGCAGCGCGACAGGGGGACCCTATGGCTACACCTTC
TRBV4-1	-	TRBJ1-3	CASSQGAGLGGNTIYF	TGCGCCAGCAGCCAAGGGGCCGGCCTCGGTGGAAACACCATATATTTT
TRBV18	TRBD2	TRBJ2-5	CASSPRLIAGGQETQYF	TGTGCCAGCTCACCAAGATTGATTGCGGGGGGCCAAGAGACCCAGTACTTC
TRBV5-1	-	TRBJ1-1	CASSTAGMTEAFF	TGCGCCAGCAGCACAGCGGGGATGACTGAAGCTTTCTTT
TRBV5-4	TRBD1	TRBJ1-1	CASSPRTGNRNTEAFF	TGTGCCAGCAGCCCTAGGACAGGGAACAGGAACACTGAAGCTTTCTTT
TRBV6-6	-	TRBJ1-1	CASRTGQKNTEALF	TGTGCCAGCAGAACCGGACAGAAGAACACTGAAGCTCTCTTT
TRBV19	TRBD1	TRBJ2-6	CASSLRQGISSSGANVLTF	TGTGCCAGTAGTCTCCGACAGGGGATCAGTTCGTCCGGGGCCAACGTCCTGACTTTC
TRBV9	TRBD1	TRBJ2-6	CASSLAGGFGANVLTF	TGTGCCAGCAGCCTCGCAGGGGGCTTTGGGGCCAACGTCCTGACTTTC
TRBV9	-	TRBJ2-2	CASGPGAGAKNTGELFF	TGTGCCAGCGGCCCTGGGGCGGGGGCTAAGAACACCGGGGAGCTGTTTTTT
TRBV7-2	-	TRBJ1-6	CASSSAGVGNSPLHF	TGTGCCAGCAGCTCCGCGGGGGTGGGCAATTCACCCCTCCACTTT
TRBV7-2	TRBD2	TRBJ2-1	CASSSFRAGGQNEQFF	TGTGCCAGCAGCTCTTTCCGAGCGGGGGGGCAAAATGAGCAGTTCTTC
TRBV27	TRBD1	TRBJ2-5	CASSHGTDPRTQYF	TGTGCCAGCAGTCATGGGACAGACCCACGGACCCAGTACTTC
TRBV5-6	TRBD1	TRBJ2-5	CASSAQGAETQYF	TGTGCCAGCAGCGCACAGGGGGCTGAGACCCAGTACTTC
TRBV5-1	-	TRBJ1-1	CASSLGGVSTEAFF	TGCGCCAGCAGCTTGGGGGGCGTGAGCACTGAAGCTTTCTTT
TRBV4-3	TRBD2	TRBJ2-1	CASSPGLDDEQFF	TGCGCCAGCAGCCCAGGACTAGATGATGAGCAGTTCTTC
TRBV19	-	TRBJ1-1	CASKSGGRPPAFF	TGTGCCAGTAAGTCGGGAGGGAGGCCGCCAGCTTTCTTT
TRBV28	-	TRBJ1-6	CAGARRLGSSYNSPLHF	TGTGCCGGCGCGAGACGACTGGGGAGCTCCTATAATTCACCCCTCCACTTT
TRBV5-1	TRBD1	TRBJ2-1	CASRPLTGGYNEQFF	TGCGCCAGCAGGCCACTGACAGGGGGGTACAATGAGCAGTTCTTC